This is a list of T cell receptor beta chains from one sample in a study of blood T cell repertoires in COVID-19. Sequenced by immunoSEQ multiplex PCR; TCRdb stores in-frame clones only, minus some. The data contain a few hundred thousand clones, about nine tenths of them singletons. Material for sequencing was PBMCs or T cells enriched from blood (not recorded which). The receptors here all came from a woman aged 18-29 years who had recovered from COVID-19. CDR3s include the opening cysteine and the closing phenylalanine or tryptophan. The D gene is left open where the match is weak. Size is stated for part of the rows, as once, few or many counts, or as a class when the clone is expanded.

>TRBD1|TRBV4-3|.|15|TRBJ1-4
CASSLGQDDNEKLFF
TGCGCCAGCAGCCTTGGACAGGACGATAATGAAAAACTGTTTTTT
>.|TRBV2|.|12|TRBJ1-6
CASSDSGSPLHF
TGTGCCAGCAGTGATTCCGGTTCACCCCTCCACTTT
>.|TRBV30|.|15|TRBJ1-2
CAWSVQGGVVSGYTF
TGTGCCTGGAGTGTCCAGGGAGGGGTAGTGAGTGGCTACACCTTC
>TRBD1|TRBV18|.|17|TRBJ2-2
CASSPPNGQGYTGELFF
TGTGCCAGCTCACCACCTAACGGACAGGGTTACACCGGGGAGCTGTTTTTT
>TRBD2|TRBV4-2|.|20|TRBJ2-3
CASSARPRTSGGPSTDTQYF
TGTGCCAGCAGCGCAAGACCTCGGACTAGCGGGGGCCCTAGCACAGATACGCAGTATTTT
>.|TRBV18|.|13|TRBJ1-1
CASSPRSGVEAFF
TGTGCCAGCTCACCAAGATCAGGGGTTGAAGCTTTCTTT
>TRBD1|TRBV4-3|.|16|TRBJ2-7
CASSQQETGDSYEQYF
TGCGCCAGCAGCCAGCAGGAGACAGGGGACTCCTACGAGCAGTACTTC
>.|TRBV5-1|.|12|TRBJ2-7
CASSLGQREQYF
TGCGCCAGCAGCTTGGGACAGCGCGAGCAGTACTTC
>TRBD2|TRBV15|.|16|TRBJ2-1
CATSRDLAGGLNEQFF
TGTGCCACCAGCAGAGATTTAGCGGGGGGGCTCAATGAGCAGTTCTTC
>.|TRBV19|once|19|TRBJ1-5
CASNPIPLGRGWSNQPQHF
TGTGCCAGTAACCCTATCCCTCTGGGCAGGGGATGGAGCAATCAGCCCCAGCATTTT
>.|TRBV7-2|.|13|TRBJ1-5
CASSLGRSQPQHF
TGTGCCAGCAGCTTAGGTCGCAGTCAGCCCCAGCATTTT
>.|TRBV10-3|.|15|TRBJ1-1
CAINPRGGWGTEAFF
TGTGCCATCAATCCCCGAGGGGGTTGGGGCACTGAAGCTTTCTTT
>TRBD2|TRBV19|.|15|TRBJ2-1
CASSTERGGYNEQFF
TGTGCCAGTAGTACTGAGCGGGGGGGTTACAATGAGCAGTTCTTC
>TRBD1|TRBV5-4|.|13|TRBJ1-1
CASEGTGNTEAFF
TGTGCCAGCGAAGGGACAGGGAACACTGAAGCTTTCTTT
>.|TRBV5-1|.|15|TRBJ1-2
CASSLAGYSPYGYTF
TGCGCCAGCAGCTTGGCCGGTTATAGCCCCTATGGCTACACCTTC
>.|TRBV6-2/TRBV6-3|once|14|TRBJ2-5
CASSYFGEQETQYF
TGTGCCAGCAGTTACTTCGGAGAACAAGAGACCCAGTACTTC
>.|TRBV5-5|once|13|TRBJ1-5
CASSLIGGQPQHF
TGTGCCAGCAGCCTGATCGGAGGTCAGCCCCAGCATTTT
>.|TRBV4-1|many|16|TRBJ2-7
CASSQARLVGAYEQYF
TGCGCCAGCAGCCAAGCCCGACTAGTTGGGGCCTACGAGCAGTACTTC
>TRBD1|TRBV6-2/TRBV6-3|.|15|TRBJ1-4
CASSWEQGEDEKLFF
TGTGCCAGCAGTTGGGAACAGGGGGAAGATGAAAAACTGTTTTTT
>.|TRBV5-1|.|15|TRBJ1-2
CASSLVANPNYGYTF
TGCGCCAGCAGCTTGGTGGCAAACCCTAACTATGGCTACACCTTC
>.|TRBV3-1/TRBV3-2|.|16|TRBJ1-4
CASSQVRTGGSEKLFF
TGTGCCAGCAGCCAAGTCCGTACCGGAGGTTCTGAAAAACTGTTTTTT
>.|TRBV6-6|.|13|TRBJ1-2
CASSYAQGGGYTF
TGTGCCAGCAGTTACGCACAGGGCGGAGGCTACACCTTC
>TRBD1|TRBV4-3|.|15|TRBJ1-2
CASSLRQGPNYGYTF
TGCGCCAGCAGCCTTCGACAGGGACCAAACTATGGCTACACCTTC
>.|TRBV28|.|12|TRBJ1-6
CASSLSVSPLHF
TGTGCCAGCAGTTTATCGGTTTCACCCCTCCACTTT
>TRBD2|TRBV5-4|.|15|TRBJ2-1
CASSLGLAGVSEQFF
TGTGCCAGCAGCTTGGGGCTAGCGGGAGTGTCTGAGCAGTTCTTC
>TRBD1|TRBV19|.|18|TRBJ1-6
CASSILGDRSSYNSPLHF
TGTGCCAGTAGTATTCTAGGGGACAGGAGCTCCTATAATTCACCCCTCCACTTT
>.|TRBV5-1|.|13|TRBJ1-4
CASSLRGGEKLFF
TGCGCCAGCAGCTTAAGGGGAGGCGAAAAACTGTTTTTT
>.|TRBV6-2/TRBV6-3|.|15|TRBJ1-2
CASSFKPSSFGGYTF
TGTGCCAGCAGCTTTAAGCCCTCGTCTTTCGGTGGCTACACCTTC
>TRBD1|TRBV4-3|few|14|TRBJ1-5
CASSHGQGDQPQHF
TGCGCCAGCAGCCACGGACAGGGGGATCAGCCCCAGCATTTT
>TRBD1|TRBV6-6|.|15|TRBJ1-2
CASKVGGTGTYGYTF
TGTGCCAGCAAAGTAGGAGGGACAGGGACGTATGGCTACACCTTC
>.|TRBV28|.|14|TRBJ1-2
CASSFPGVDYGYTF
TGTGCCAGCAGTTTTCCAGGGGTTGACTATGGCTACACCTTC
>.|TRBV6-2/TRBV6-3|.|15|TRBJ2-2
CASSYSQGYTGELFF
TGTGCCAGCAGTTACAGTCAGGGTTACACCGGGGAGCTGTTTTTT
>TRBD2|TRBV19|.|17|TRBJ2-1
CASREIAGGDSYNEQFF
TGTGCCAGTAGGGAGATAGCGGGGGGTGACTCCTACAATGAGCAGTTCTTC
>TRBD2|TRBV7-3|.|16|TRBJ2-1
CASSETGTRVRNEQFF
TGTGCCAGCAGCGAAACCGGGACTAGGGTTCGCAATGAGCAGTTCTTC
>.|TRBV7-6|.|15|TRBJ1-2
CASSLGTPDQYGYTF
TGTGCCAGCAGCTTAGGGACACCAGATCAGTATGGCTACACCTTC
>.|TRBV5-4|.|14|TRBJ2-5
CASSPGENQETQYF
TGTGCCAGCAGCCCCGGGGAGAACCAAGAGACCCAGTACTTC
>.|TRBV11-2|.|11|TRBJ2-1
CASSPSVEQFF
TGTGCCAGCAGCCCTAGCGTTGAGCAGTTCTTC
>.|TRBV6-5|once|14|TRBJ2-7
CASSYRTGTYEQYF
TGTGCCAGCAGTTACCGGACGGGGACCTACGAGCAGTACTTC
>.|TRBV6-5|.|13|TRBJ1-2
CASSPTSFYGYTF
TGTGCCAGCAGCCCAACATCGTTCTATGGCTACACCTTC
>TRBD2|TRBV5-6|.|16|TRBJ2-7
CASSLSSLAGYYEQYF
TGTGCCAGCAGCTTGTCTTCGCTAGCGGGATACTACGAGCAGTACTTC
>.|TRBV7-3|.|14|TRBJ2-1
CASSLTGPSGEQFF
TGTGCCAGCAGCTTAACAGGTCCCAGCGGAGAGCAGTTCTTC
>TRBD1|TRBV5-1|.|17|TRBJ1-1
CASSLLGTGGVNTEAFF
TGCGCCAGCAGCCTACTGGGGACAGGGGGCGTGAACACTGAAGCTTTCTTT
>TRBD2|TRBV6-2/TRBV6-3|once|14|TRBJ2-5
CASSSTSGEETQYF
TGTGCCAGCAGTTCGACTAGCGGGGAAGAGACCCAGTACTTC
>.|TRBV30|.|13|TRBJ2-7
CAWSGRGLYEQYF
TGTGCCTGGAGTGGGCGGGGACTCTACGAGCAGTACTTC
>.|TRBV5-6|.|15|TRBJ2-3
CASSSGVTSTDTQYF
TGTGCCAGCAGCTCCGGGGTAACGAGCACAGATACGCAGTATTTT
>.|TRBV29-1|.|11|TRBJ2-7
CSVEARYEQYF
TGCAGCGTTGAAGCTCGCTACGAGCAGTACTTC
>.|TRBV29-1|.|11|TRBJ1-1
CSVASNTEAFF
TGCAGCGTTGCCTCTAACACTGAAGCTTTCTTT
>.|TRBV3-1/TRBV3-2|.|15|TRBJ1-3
CASSQDPGAGNTIYF
TGTGCCAGCAGCCAAGACCCCGGAGCTGGAAACACCATATATTTT
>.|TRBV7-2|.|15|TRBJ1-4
CASSLGGKPNEKLFF
TGTGCCAGCAGCTTAGGGGGCAAGCCAAATGAAAAACTGTTTTTT
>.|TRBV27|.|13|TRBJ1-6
CASSLDRYSPLHF
TGTGCCAGCAGTTTGGACAGATATTCACCCCTCCACTTT
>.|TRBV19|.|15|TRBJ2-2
CASSIGAPVIGELFF
TGTGCCAGTAGTATAGGGGCTCCGGTCATAGGGGAGCTGTTTTTT
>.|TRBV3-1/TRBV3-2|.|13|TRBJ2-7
CASSQFGGHEQYF
TGTGCCAGCAGCCAGTTTGGGGGCCACGAGCAGTACTTC
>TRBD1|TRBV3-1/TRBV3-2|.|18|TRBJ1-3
CASSQRWQGVTSGNTIYF
TGTGCCAGCAGCCAAAGGTGGCAGGGGGTGACCTCTGGAAACACCATATATTTT
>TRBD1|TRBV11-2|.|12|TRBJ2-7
CASSLRGTVQYF
TGTGCCAGCAGCTTAAGGGGGACAGTCCAGTACTTC
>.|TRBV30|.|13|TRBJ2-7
CAWNRDTNYEQYF
TGTGCCTGGAACCGGGACACCAATTACGAGCAGTACTTC